The 18 T cell receptor beta chains reported below all come from one sample, sequenced in a study of neoadjuvant anti-PD-1 for oral cavity cancer. Produced via immunoSEQ multiplex PCR; TCRdb's table is partial and in-frame only. The sample has 13,000 or so clones; roughly 60% are singletons. The sequences come from tumor tissue, collected before nivolumab (anti-PD-1) treatment. The receptors here all came from a person aged 35-79 years with oral cavity squamous cell carcinoma.

The V call is TRBV28, the J call TRBJ1-2, with a tentative D call TRBD1 (5 bases). Trimming cost V 5 bases and J 4 bases, with 14 bases left between them. The V gene's germline CDR1 is MDHEN and CDR2 SYDVKM. This CDR3 has 14 residues. CDR3 in DNA: TGTGCCAGCAGTCTGCAGGGCGGGAGCTATGGCTACACCTTC. Translating it yields CASSLQGGSYGYTF.

This chain uses TRBV14 with TRBJ1-1; no definite D call. This CDR3 is 13 amino acids long. The V end was cut by 3 bases, the J end by 2 bases, with 7 bases between. Germline-derived CDR1 and CDR2 are SGHDN and FVKESK. This CDR3 is CASSHGRNTEAFF. For the CDR3, the DNA is TGTGCCAGCAGCCATGGCAGAAACACTGAAGCTTTCTTT. Together with reference TRBV14 and TRBJ1-1, the CDR3 gives the full variable domain: EAGVTQFPSHSVIEKGQTVTLRCDPISGHDNLYWYRRVMGKEIKFLLHFVKESKQDESGMPNNRFLAERTGGTYSTLKVQPAELEDSGVYFCASSHGRNTEAFFGQGTRLTVV.

The chain carries TRBV5-5 and TRBJ2-3; 11 positions agree with TRBD2. Germline lookup yields CDR1 SGHKS and CDR2 YYEKEE (reference sequence). Trimming took 0 bases from V and 5 from J; bases not matched to a gene: 11. The CDR3 is made up of 18 amino acids. As DNA, the CDR3 is TGTGCCAGCAGCTTGGGGGCGGAAACTAGCGGGAGCCGAGATACGCAGTATTTT. Amino acid sequence: CASSLGAETSGSRDTQYF.

The rearrangement links TRBV6-5 to TRBJ1-1; D uncertain. There are 13 residues in the CDR3. Looked up from germline, CDR1 is MNHEY and CDR2 is SVGAGI. V gave up 6 bases and J gave up 2 bases, with 10 bases separating them. The CDR3 spells CASRRTANTEAFF. CDR3 DNA sequence: TGTGCCAGCAGGCGGACTGCAAACACTGAAGCTTTCTTT.

The chain recombines TRBV25-1 with TRBJ2-3, with 12 bases lining up with TRBD2. Germline-derived CDR1 and CDR2 are MGHDK and SYGVNS. Losses at the gene ends were 2 bases for V and 6 bases for J; bases not matched to a gene: 12. This CDR3 has 18 residues. The chain's CDR3 is CASSERGSSGRARDTQYF. The CDR3 DNA reads as TGTGCCAGCAGTGAACGAGGGTCTAGCGGGAGGGCCAGGGATACGCAGTATTTT.

V and J are TRBV30 and TRBJ2-1, with 8 bases matching TRBD2. Germline trimming cut 4 bases from V and 4 bases from J; bases unmatched to any gene: 0. The CDR3 has 12 amino acids. Germline V gene data show CDR1 as GTSNPN and CDR2 as SVGIG (reference sequence). The CDR3, as DNA: TGTGCCTGGACTAGCGGGTACAATGAGCAGTTCTTC. Translation: CAWTSGYNEQFF.

This clone came up a few times. The genes are TRBV18 and TRBJ1-5; D may be TRBD1 (5 bases). V was pared by 0 bases and J by 2 bases, with 11 bases between. CDR1 is KGHSH and CDR2 is LQKENI in the germline V gene. The CDR3 is made up of 16 amino acids. CDR3 region: CASSPPGGRGNQPQHF. The CDR3 bases are TGTGCCAGCTCACCACCCGGGGGACGTGGCAATCAGCCCCAGCATTTT. Together with reference TRBV18 and TRBJ1-5, the CDR3 gives the full variable domain: NAGVMQNPRHLVRRRGQEARLRCSPMKGHSHVYWYRQLPEEGLKFMVYLQKENIIDESGMPKERFSAEFPKEGPSILRIQQVVRGDSAAYFCASSPPGGRGNQPQHFGDGTRLSIL.

The gene calls are TRBV6-6 and TRBJ1-5; 8 bases map to TRBD1. J was trimmed by 2 bases and V by 6 bases; bases with no gene match: 9. Germline-derived CDR1 and CDR2 are MNHNY and SVGAGI (reference sequence). There are 16 residues in the CDR3. The CDR3 coding sequence is TGTGCCAGCAGGGGACAGGCTTACGCGGGCAATCAGCCCCAGCATTTT. Translated: CASRGQAYAGNQPQHF.

This clone came up a few times. The chain recombines TRBV5-1 with TRBJ2-7; 8 bases fit TRBD1. The length of the CDR3 is 15 residues. The V gene's germline CDR1 is SGHRS and CDR2 YFSETQ. The junction had 11 bases not matched to a gene; V was cut back by 4 bases and J by 5 bases. The CDR3: CASSLLDRGGHEQYF. In DNA, the CDR3 is TGCGCCAGCAGCCTTCTAGACAGGGGTGGTCACGAGCAGTACTTC.

The chain combines TRBV6-6 with TRBJ1-5, with a possible D match to TRBD1 (5 bases). This CDR3 is 15 amino acids long. V was cut by 6 bases and J by 1 base, with 13 bases left in between. Germline V gene data show CDR1 as MNHNY and CDR2 as SVGAGI (reference sequence). DNA for the CDR3: TGTGCCAGCAGGGGGGGGGAGGAGAGCAATCAGCCCCAGCATTTT. It yields the protein CASRGGEESNQPQHF.

This sequence joins TRBV6-6 and TRBJ2-2; 9 bases align to TRBD2. The V gene end was trimmed by 8 bases and the J gene end by 6 bases; junction bases not matched to a gene: 7. Germline CDR1 is MNHNY and CDR2 is SVGAGI (reference sequence). The CDR3 is made up of 14 amino acids. CDR3 DNA sequence: TGTGCCAGCGGGATAGCGGGAGAAGCCGGGGAGCTGTTTTTT. Protein: CASGIAGEAGELFF.

This clone came up a few times. The chain employs TRBV28 and TRBJ2-3, with TRBD2 identical over 7 bases. Germline V gene sequence: CDR1 MDHEN, CDR2 SYDVKM. V shed 2 bases and J 5 bases; nucleotides not matched to a gene: 7. This CDR3 region has 15 residues. CDR3 in amino acids: CASSLTRLAGDTQYF. CDR3 in DNA: TGTGCCAGCAGTTTAACCCGACTAGCCGGAGATACGCAGTATTTT.

CDR3: CASRPGGFGNEQFF. In DNA, the CDR3 is TGTGCCAGCAGACCGGGGGGATTCGGCAATGAGCAGTTCTTC. The J gene is TRBJ2-1, the V gene TRBV2; 7 bases align to TRBD2. CDR1 and CDR2 (germline): SNHLY, FYNNEI. This CDR3 spans 14 amino acids. Trimming at V came to 6 bases and at J to 6 bases, leaving 8 bases not matched to a gene.

The rearrangement uses TRBV30 and TRBJ2-7; D may match TRBD1 or TRBD2 (5 bases each). Trimming removed 3 bases at V and 7 bases at J, with 19 bases between. CDR1 GTSNPN and CDR2 SVGIG come from the germline V gene (reference sequence). This CDR3 spans 14 amino acids. CDR3: CAWSPGTLLIEQYF. CDR3 in DNA: TGTGCCTGGAGCCCTGGGACCCTCTTAATAGAGCAGTACTTC.

The chain recombines TRBV6-1 with TRBJ2-1, with TRBD2 matching 9 bases. This CDR3 is 16 amino acids long. The germline CDR1 and CDR2 sequences are MNHNS and SASEGT. Trimming took 1 base from V and 5 from J; bases not matched to a gene: 6. This chain's CDR3 is CASSEDRTSVHNEQFF. As DNA, the CDR3 is TGTGCCAGCAGTGAAGACAGGACTAGCGTACACAATGAGCAGTTCTTC.

This chain joins TRBV2 and TRBJ2-3, with D unresolved. Germline CDR1 is SNHLY and CDR2 is FYNNEI. CDR3 length: 12 amino acids. The V and J ends lost 3 bases and 2 bases respectively, with 3 bases between them. CDR3 loop: CASSDNTDTQYF. CDR3 nucleotide sequence: TGTGCCAGCAGTGATAACACAGATACGCAGTATTTT. The variable domain in full, with the rest retrieved from reference TRBV2 and TRBJ2-3, is EPEVTQTPSHQVTQMGQEVILRCVPISNHLYFYWYRQILGQKVEFLVSFYNNEISEKSEIFDDQFSVERPDGSNFTLKIRSTKLEDSAMYFCASSDNTDTQYFGPGTRLTVL.

By frequency in the sample, this clone is large (0.1 to 1%). The V call is TRBV19, the J call TRBJ2-1; 12 bases are a match to TRBD2. Germline values: CDR1 LNHDA, CDR2 SQIVND (reference sequence). The V segment lost 5 bases and the J segment 9 bases; nucleotides outside the gene matches: 14. This CDR3 has 17 residues. This CDR3 reads CASSFPLTSGRRGEQFF. CDR3 sequence (DNA): TGTGCCAGTAGTTTCCCGCTAACTAGCGGGAGGAGGGGTGAGCAGTTCTTC. Drawing the rest from reference TRBV19 and TRBJ2-1, the complete variable domain is DGGITQSPKYLFRKEGQNVTLSCEQNLNHDAMYWYRQDPGQGLRLIYYSQIVNDFQKGDIAEGYSVSREKKESFPLTVTSAQKNPTAFYLCASSFPLTSGRRGEQFFGPGTRLTVL.

The chain joins TRBV5-1 to TRBJ2-1, with 10 bases aligning to TRBD2. This CDR3 has 17 amino acids. Germline CDR1 reads SGHRS; CDR2 reads YFSETQ. With 0 bases clipped from V and 6 bases from J, the junction kept 9 bases outside the gene matches. As DNA, the CDR3 is TGCGCCAGCAGCTTGGTCCTAGCGGGAGCGAACTCCAATGAGCAGTTCTTC. It yields the protein CASSLVLAGANSNEQFF.